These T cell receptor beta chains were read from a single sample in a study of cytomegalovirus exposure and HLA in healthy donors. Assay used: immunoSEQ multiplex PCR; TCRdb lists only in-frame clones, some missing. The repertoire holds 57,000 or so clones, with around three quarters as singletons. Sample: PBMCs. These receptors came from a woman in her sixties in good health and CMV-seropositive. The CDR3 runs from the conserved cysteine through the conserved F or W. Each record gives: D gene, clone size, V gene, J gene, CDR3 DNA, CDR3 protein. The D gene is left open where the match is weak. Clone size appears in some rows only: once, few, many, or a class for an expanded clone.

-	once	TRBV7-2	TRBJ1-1	TGTGCCAGCAGCCCCGCACCCCAACAGGGAACAGCTGAAGCTTTCTTT	CASSPAPQQGTAEAFF
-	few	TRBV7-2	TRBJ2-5	TGTGCCAGCAGCTTTAACAGGGGAGGAGAGACCCAGTACTTC	CASSFNRGGETQYF
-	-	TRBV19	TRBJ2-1	TGTGCCAGTAGTAAACAGGACTACAATGAGCAGTTCTTC	CASSKQDYNEQFF
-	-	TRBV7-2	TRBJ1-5	TGTGCCAGCAGCTTAGCGTTAACAGGAAATCAGCCCCAGCATTTT	CASSLALTGNQPQHF
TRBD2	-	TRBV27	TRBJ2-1	TGTGCCAGCAGTGGTGACGGGACTAGCATAAACAATGAGCAGTTCTTC	CASSGDGTSINNEQFF
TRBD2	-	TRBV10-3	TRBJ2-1	TGTGCCATCAGTGAGTCGACGGGGGGGCCCAATGAGCAGTTCTTC	CAISESTGGPNEQFF
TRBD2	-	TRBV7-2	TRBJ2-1	TGTGCCAGCAGCTACGCACCTAGCGGGGAGGAGCAGTTCTTC	CASSYAPSGEEQFF
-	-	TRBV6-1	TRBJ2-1	TGTGCCAGCAGTGAATTGCGGGGTCCGGCCGATGAGCAGTTCTTC	CASSELRGPADEQFF
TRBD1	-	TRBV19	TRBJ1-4	TGTGCCAGTAATTTCCCGGGACAGGGAACTAATGAAAAACTGTTTTTT	CASNFPGQGTNEKLFF
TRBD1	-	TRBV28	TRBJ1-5	TGTGCCAGCAGTCCGACTGTAGGTCTTGGGACAGGGGATCAGCCCCAGCATTTT	CASSPTVGLGTGDQPQHF
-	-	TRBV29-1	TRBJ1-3	TGCAGCGTTCGGGGAGGTGGAAACACCATATATTTT	CSVRGGGNTIYF
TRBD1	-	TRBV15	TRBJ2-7	TGTGCCACCAGGACTGGGACAGGGGGCAGTGAGCAGTACTTC	CATRTGTGGSEQYF
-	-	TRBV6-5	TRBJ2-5	TGTGCCAGCAGCCGTAGCCGAGAGACCCAGTACTTC	CASSRSRETQYF
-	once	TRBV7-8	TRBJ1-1	TGTGCCAGCAGCTTAGGGAGATACACTGAAGCTTTCTTT	CASSLGRYTEAFF
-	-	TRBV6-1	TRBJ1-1	TGTGCCAGCAGTGTTTCGGGGTCGTTAGTTTTGAACACTGAAGCTTTCTTT	CASSVSGSLVLNTEAFF
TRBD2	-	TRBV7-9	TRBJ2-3	TGTGCCAGCAGAGTGACTAGCGGGGGGGCTCCAGATACGCAGTATTTT	CASRVTSGGAPDTQYF
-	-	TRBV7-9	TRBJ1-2	TGTTCCAGCAGCTTGGAATCGGGACTCCAAAGGGGTGGCTACACCTTC	CSSSLESGLQRGGYTF
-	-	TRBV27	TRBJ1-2	TGTGCCAGCAGTTTAAACAGGGCCTATGGCTACACCTTC	CASSLNRAYGYTF
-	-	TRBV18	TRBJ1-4	TGTGCCAGCTCACCACAAAACCCGGGGGGTGAAAAACTGTTTTTT	CASSPQNPGGEKLFF
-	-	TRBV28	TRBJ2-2	TGTGCCAGCAGTCTCCGACTGCACCCCACGAACACCGGGGAGCTGTTTTTT	CASSLRLHPTNTGELFF
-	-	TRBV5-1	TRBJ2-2	TGCGCCAGCAGCTTCCCTACAGGAGACAGCGCCGTATCGAACACCGGGGAGCTGTTTTTT	CASSFPTGDSAVSNTGELFF
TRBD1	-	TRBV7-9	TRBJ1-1	TGTTCCAGCAGCCTTCGGACAGGGGGCAGACAAGAAGCTTTCTTT	CSSSLRTGGRQEAFF
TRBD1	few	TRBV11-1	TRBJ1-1	TGTGCCAGCAGCTTAGGGGACAGGACTGAAGCTTTCTTT	CASSLGDRTEAFF
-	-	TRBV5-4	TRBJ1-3	TGTGCCAGCAGCTCGGACAGACGCGACTCTGGAAACACCATATATTTT	CASSSDRRDSGNTIYF
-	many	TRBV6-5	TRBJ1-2	TGTGCCAGCAGTCCCTCGAACTATGGCTACACCTTC	CASSPSNYGYTF
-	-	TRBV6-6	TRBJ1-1	TGTGCCAGCAGTCGCCAGGGGAGAGACACTGAAGCTTTCTTT	CASSRQGRDTEAFF
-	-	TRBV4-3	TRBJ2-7	TGCGCCAGCAGCCAAGCCCCGGGTCCTTACGAGCAGTACTTC	CASSQAPGPYEQYF
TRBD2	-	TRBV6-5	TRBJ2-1	TGTGCCAGCAGTTCGGACTCGGCGGGAGATGAGCAGTTCTTC	CASSSDSAGDEQFF
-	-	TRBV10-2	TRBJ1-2	TGCGCCAGCAGCGGGGGGCTATTTGGCTACACCTTC	CASSGGLFGYTF
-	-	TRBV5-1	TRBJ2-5	TGCGCCAGCAGCTTGGGGCCAGGGTACCAAGAGACCCAGTACTTC	CASSLGPGYQETQYF
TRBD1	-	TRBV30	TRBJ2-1	TGTGCCTGGGAGGGGACAGGCGCCTACAATGAGCAGTTCTTC	CAWEGTGAYNEQFF
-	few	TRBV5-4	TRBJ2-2	TGTGCCAGCAGCCCGGACAGAGAGAACACCGGGGAGCTGTTTTTT	CASSPDRENTGELFF
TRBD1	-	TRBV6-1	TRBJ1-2	TGTGCCAGCAGTCCCCGACAGGGGCACTATGGCTACACCTTC	CASSPRQGHYGYTF
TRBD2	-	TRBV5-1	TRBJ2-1	TGCGCCAGCAGATCCCTAGCGGGGGTTGTACACAATGAGCAGTTCTTC	CASRSLAGVVHNEQFF
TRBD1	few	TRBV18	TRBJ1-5	TGTGCCAGCTCACCGGGACAGGGTGGGACGGGTCAGCCCCAGCATTTT	CASSPGQGGTGQPQHF
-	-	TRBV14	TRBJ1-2	TGTGCCAGCAGCCAATCGGGGGATACTAACTATGGCTACACCTTC	CASSQSGDTNYGYTF
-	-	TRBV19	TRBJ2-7	TGTGCCAGTAGTCCCCTCGGGGTCTCCTACGAGCAGTACTTC	CASSPLGVSYEQYF
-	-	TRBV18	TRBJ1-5	TGTGCCAGCTCAGCCTTCAGGGGAAAATCGAATCAGCCCCAGCATTTT	CASSAFRGKSNQPQHF
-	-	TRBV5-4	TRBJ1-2	TGTGCCAGCAGCTTGGCCGGGACAACGGACTATGGCTACACCTTC	CASSLAGTTDYGYTF
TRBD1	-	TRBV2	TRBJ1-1	TGTGCCAGCATTGACACAGGGGGCACTGAAGCTTTCTTT	CASIDTGGTEAFF
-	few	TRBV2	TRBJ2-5	TGTGCCAGCGGACTGGAAGAGACCCAGTACTTC	CASGLEETQYF
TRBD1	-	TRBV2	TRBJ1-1	TGTGCCAGCAGTAAGGGACAGGGGCACACTGAAGCTTTCTTT	CASSKGQGHTEAFF
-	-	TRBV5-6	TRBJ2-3	TGTGCCAGCAGAATGCAGGGATCAGATACGCAGTATTTT	CASRMQGSDTQYF
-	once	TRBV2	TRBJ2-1	TGTGCCAGCAGTGCAAGCGAGCAGTTCTTC	CASSASEQFF
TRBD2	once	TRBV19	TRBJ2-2	TGTGCCAGTAGTATAGATGCGGGGGAGGGCGGGGAGCTGTTTTTT	CASSIDAGEGGELFF
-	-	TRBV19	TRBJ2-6	TGTGCCAGTAGTATAGTGGAGGCCGGGGCCAACGTCCTGACTTTC	CASSIVEAGANVLTF
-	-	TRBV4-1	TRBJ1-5	TGCGCCAGCAGCCAAGAGGTTGGGGGCAGTCAGCCCCAGCATTTT	CASSQEVGGSQPQHF
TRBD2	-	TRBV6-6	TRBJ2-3	TGTGCCAGCAGCCCCTCGATAGCGGGGTTCGCAGATACGCAGTATTTT	CASSPSIAGFADTQYF
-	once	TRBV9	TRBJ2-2	TGTGCCAGCAGCCTTGGGACTGCTGTTTCCACCGGGGAGCTGTTTTTT	CASSLGTAVSTGELFF
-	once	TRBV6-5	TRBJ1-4	TGTGCCAGCACTAGCCCGCGGGCGACGGGAGAAAAACTGTTTTTT	CASTSPRATGEKLFF
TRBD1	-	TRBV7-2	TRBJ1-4	TGTGCCAGCAGCTCGGACAGGGAAAAACTGTTTTTT	CASSSDREKLFF
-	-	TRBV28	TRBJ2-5	TGTGCCAGCAGTCGTCAGGGGACGACCCAGTACTTC	CASSRQGTTQYF
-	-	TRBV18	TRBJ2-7	TGTGCCAGCTCACCAACCAGGCACGAGCAGTACTTC	CASSPTRHEQYF
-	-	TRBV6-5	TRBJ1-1	TGTGCCAGCAGTTTACAGGTCGGGAACACTGAAGCTTTCTTT	CASSLQVGNTEAFF